The TCR beta chain under discussion was sequenced for a study of regulatory T cells in long-lasting Graves disease. The germline V gene has CDR1 SGDLS and CDR2 YYNGEE. Trimming cost V 3 bases and J 5 bases, with 21 bases left between them. This CDR3 contains 17 residues. Regarding time point: newly diagnosed GD, antithyroid drugs for less than 3 months. Preparation of the TCR library used RNA extracted from PBMCs. This clonotype occurred many times. Its antigen remains unknown. Building of the TCR beta libraries involved iRepertoire HTBI primers and Arm-PCR of CDR3 regions. MiXCR was run by TCRdb on the multiplex PCR reads, yielding one entry per CDR3 protein. The sample has about 500,000 distinct CDR3 sequences, around 12% seen once. Study-level findings and limits: Persistent Graves' patients showed reduced TCR diversity versus newly diagnosed patients.

These data also formed part of another study, on T cells in Graves' hyperthyroidism and ophthalmopathy. That source reports: Diagnoses rested on clinical symptoms, serum thyroxine and TRAb, thyroid ultrasound and orbital computed tomography.

The clonotype was recovered from a woman aged 30 to 39 with Graves disease. The V gene is TRBV9, the J gene TRBJ2-1; D might be TRBD1 (6 bases). Specimen: peripheral blood mononuclear cells (PBMCs), collected at new diagnosis, from a patient treated with antithyroid drugs. DNA for the CDR3: TGTGCCAGCAGCGCGCACCGCAGGGGCGTAGGGCACAATGAGCAGTTCTTC. Its protein is CASSAHRRGVGHNEQFF.